Listed below are T cell receptor beta chains from one sample, sequenced in a study of shared clonotypes between healthy human individuals. Only in-frame clones appear in the TCRdb table, and some are missing; sequencing was by immunoSEQ multiplex PCR. The sample lists 1.4 million to 1.5 million clones; roughly 97% were seen once. Material for sequencing was naive CD4+ T cells sorted from blood. These receptors all come from a man aged 25-40 years in good health. The conserved cysteine and the conserved F or W are not part of the CDR3 here. The order of the fields is CDR3 protein, V gene, J gene.

SVALGGQNTEAF	TRBV29-1	TRBJ1-1
AISETSERDIQY	TRBV10-3	TRBJ2-4
ASSPLAGASINEQF	TRBV14	TRBJ2-1
SAGTAYEQY	TRBV29-1	TRBJ2-7
ASSISRDYRTQY	TRBV28	TRBJ2-5
ASSLAGTANTGELF	TRBV7-9	TRBJ2-2
ASIGDAQPQH	TRBV10-1	TRBJ1-5
ASSSRGAAEAF	TRBV2	TRBJ1-1
SVAWTAQGNQPQH	TRBV29-1	TRBJ1-5
ASSLGGPYEQY	TRBV5-1	TRBJ2-7
ASSPPVTEGKY	TRBV18	TRBJ2-7
ASSVLAGGQETQY	TRBV9	TRBJ2-5
ASTQASGSWGYEQY	TRBV2	TRBJ2-7
ASSLGDSSTYEQY	TRBV7-9	TRBJ2-7
ASSLVSGPGTGELF	TRBV11-2	TRBJ2-2
ASRVDRDQPQH	TRBV2	TRBJ1-5
ASSLRTANTEAF	TRBV7-9	TRBJ1-1
ASSLGQGDVNEQF	TRBV5-1	TRBJ2-1
ASSESAGRTDTQY	TRBV10-1	TRBJ2-3
SASSTGELF	TRBV20-1	TRBJ2-2
ASSFSEPSDTQY	TRBV5-4	TRBJ2-3
ASSLAGVSEAF	TRBV5-6	TRBJ1-1
ASSLLAGAPGELF	TRBV5-1	TRBJ2-2
ASSEFGGGPRETQY	TRBV25-1	TRBJ2-5
ASSIPGGPYEQY	TRBV12-1	TRBJ2-7
AWAQPTTGGLRNTEAF	TRBV30	TRBJ1-1
ASGQGRTGTEAF	TRBV12-5	TRBJ1-1
ASSSQRSGRNEQF	TRBV27	TRBJ2-1
ASSLIRNEQF	TRBV7-2	TRBJ2-1
ASSPHRGTGTRSYNEQF	TRBV19	TRBJ2-1
ASPPSLAGGNEQF	TRBV28	TRBJ2-1